This entry is about one TCR beta chain. This sample is drawn from a study of shared clonotypes between healthy human individuals. CDR3 length equals 16 residues. The germline gives CDR1 LGHNA, CDR2 YSLEER. Deletions cut 0 bases from V and 6 bases from J, with 15 bases between. Selected positively for CCR7 and CD45RO-negative, naive CD8 cells excluded terminally differentiated effector memory CD45RA+ cells. Produced via immunoSEQ multiplex PCR; TCRdb's table is partial and in-frame only. The top ten hold more than 1.5% of the sample, which has around 2.1 million clones, 85% to 95% seen once. Material: naive CD8+ T cells from PBMCs. This TCR came from a man aged 18 to 35 in good health. Some clones in this sample may be carry-over from other donors' samples. The chain carries TRBV4-3 and TRBJ2-1, with D perhaps TRBD1 (6 bases). The CDR3 loop reads CASSQESGVFFNEQFF. In DNA form, the CDR3 reads TGCGCCAGCAGCCAAGAGTCAGGGGTCTTTTTCAATGAGCAGTTCTTC.